The 20 T cell receptor beta chains in this list originate from one sample, sequenced in a study of cytomegalovirus exposure and HLA in healthy donors. 60 Vbeta and 13 Jbeta primers were used in PCR. The method was immunoSEQ multiplex PCR; TCRdb's version includes in-frame clones alone and lacks a portion of them. The repertoire holds 85,000 to 130,000 clones, with roughly three quarters as singletons. Sequenced: PBMCs. Receptor source: a female donor in good health and CMV-seropositive.

The chain joins TRBV5-6 to TRBJ1-1; tentative D call: TRBD1 (5 bases). CDR1 and CDR2 from the germline V gene are SGHDT and YYEEEE. The length of the CDR3 is 14 residues. The germline V and J ends were trimmed by 0 bases and 0 bases, with 6 bases remaining between them. The CDR3 sequence: CASSLGGVNTEAFF. The DNA for the CDR3 is TGTGCCAGCAGCTTGGGGGGGGTGAACACTGAAGCTTTCTTT.

This chain uses TRBV10-1 with TRBJ2-3; D is ambiguous. The CDR3 sequence is 16 residues long. V was trimmed by 1 base and J by 5 bases, leaving 16 bases between them. Looked up from germline, CDR1 is WNHNN and CDR2 is SYGVQD (reference sequence). CDR3 in DNA: TGCGCCAGCAGTGAGTTCACCGGCAGGTTGGGAGATACGCAGTATTTT. This translates into CASSEFTGRLGDTQYF.

To note about this clone: Without the conserved terminal phenylalanine or tryptophan, this CDR3 likely stems from a read error. V is TRBV4-1 and J is TRBJ1-2; D is unresolved. This CDR3 is 14 amino acids long. The germline CDR1 and CDR2 sequences are MGHRA and YSYEKL. Trimming cost V 3 bases and J 3 bases, with 11 bases left between them. The CDR3 DNA reads TGCGCCAGCAGCCATCCCGGGGAGGACTATGGCTACACCCTC. It yields the protein CASSHPGEDYGYTL.

The chain links TRBV30 to TRBJ1-2; 10 nucleotides match TRBD1. J lost 8 bases, V lost 2 bases, and 5 bases had no gene match. The germline CDR1 and CDR2 sequences are GTSNPN and SVGIG (reference sequence). This CDR3 is 13 amino acids long. The CDR3 DNA is TGTGCCTGGAGTAGACAGGGGGCAGGCGGCTACACCTTC. As protein: CAWSRQGAGGYTF.

The V gene is TRBV10-2, the J gene TRBJ1-1; D is undetermined. This CDR3 is 15 amino acids long. Trimming took off 2 bases at V and 6 bases at J, with 16 bases between the two ends. Looked up from germline, CDR1 is WSHSY and CDR2 is SAAADI. DNA of the CDR3: TGCGCCAGCAGTGAGCGGAAGGCCCTAGGAGCTGAAGCTTTCTTT. Translation gives CASSERKALGAEAFF.

The V and J genes are TRBV11-2 and TRBJ2-1; 8 positions agree with TRBD1. J was trimmed by 6 bases and V by 2 bases; bases with no gene match: 12. Germline V gives CDR1 SGHAT, CDR2 FQNNGV. This CDR3 region has 17 residues. The chain's CDR3 is CASSLLLVQGVLNEQFF. The CDR3 coding sequence is TGTGCCAGCAGCTTACTCCTGGTACAGGGGGTCCTCAATGAGCAGTTCTTC.

The count of this clone is one. The V call is TRBV5-1, the J call TRBJ1-6, with a weak D call TRBD1 (5 bases). Germline CDR1 and CDR2: SGHRS and YFSETQ. V was trimmed by 0 bases and J by 6 bases, leaving 10 bases between them. The CDR3 contains 15 residues. DNA of the CDR3: TGCGCCAGCAGCTTGGATGGGGCGACTAATTCACCCCTCCACTTT. It yields the protein CASSLDGATNSPLHF.

The chain has TRBV18 and TRBJ2-2, with D tentatively TRBD2 (6 bases). Trimming left V 1 base short and J 0 bases short, with 9 bases between. The CDR3 loop spans 16 amino acids. Germline V gives CDR1 KGHSH, CDR2 LQKENI. CDR3 residues: CASSPLGGANTGELFF. DNA for the CDR3: TGTGCCAGCTCACCACTCGGGGGAGCGAACACCGGGGAGCTGTTTTTT.

The CDR3 coding sequence is TGCGCCAGCAGCCAAGGGGACAGAGCTAACTATGGCTACACCTTC. Residues: CASSQGDRANYGYTF. The gene calls are TRBV4-1 and TRBJ1-2; 7 bases map to TRBD1. The CDR3 runs to 15 residues. V lost 1 base, J lost 0 bases, and 2 bases stayed unmatched. Germline V gene sequence: CDR1 MGHRA, CDR2 YSYEKL.

This rearrangement joins TRBV10-3 to TRBJ2-7, with 7 bases that match TRBD2. J gave up 0 bases and V 0 bases, and 2 bases lay outside the gene matches. This CDR3 contains 15 residues. Germline values: CDR1 ENHRY, CDR2 SYGVKD. CDR3 amino acids: CAISESGGASYEQYF. DNA for the CDR3: TGTGCCATCAGTGAGTCGGGAGGGGCCTCCTACGAGCAGTACTTC.

This chain joins TRBV5-1 and TRBJ2-1; 13 nucleotides match TRBD2. Germline V gives CDR1 SGHRS, CDR2 YFSETQ. The CDR3 covers 16 residues. The ends lost 0 bases at V and 7 bases at J; junction bases unmatched: 4. Written as DNA, the CDR3 is TGCGCCAGCAGCTTGGGGACTAGCGGGAGTATAAATGAGCAGTTCTTC. This codes for CASSLGTSGSINEQFF.

The rearrangement links TRBV10-1 to TRBJ2-1; TRBD2 agrees at 7 bases. Germline V lookup: CDR1 WNHNN, CDR2 SYGVQD (reference sequence). The CDR3 loop spans 15 amino acids. With 5 bases clipped from V and 8 bases from J, the junction kept 12 bases outside the gene matches. CDR3: CASSRGGRYLDEQFF. CDR3 in DNA: TGCGCCAGCAGTCGGGGCGGGAGATATCTGGATGAGCAGTTCTTC.

This clone came up a few times. The chain joins TRBV7-9 to TRBJ2-1; D is undetermined. V was cut by 0 bases and J by 0 bases, with 9 bases left in between. Germline V gives CDR1 SEHNR, CDR2 FQNEAQ (reference sequence). There are 16 residues in the CDR3. CDR3 in DNA: TGTGCCAGCAGCTTAGCGCAGGCATTCTCCTACAATGAGCAGTTCTTC. Translation gives CASSLAQAFSYNEQFF.

The V and J genes are TRBV5-4 and TRBJ2-7, with TRBD1 matching over 9 bases. V lost 5 bases to trimming and J lost 5 bases; unmatched junction nucleotides: 8. This CDR3 contains 14 residues. Germline V gene data show CDR1 as SGHNT and CDR2 as YYREEE (reference sequence). The CDR3 loop reads CASRPGTGSDEQYF. CDR3 in DNA: TGTGCCAGCAGACCTGGGACAGGGTCGGACGAGCAGTACTTC. Based on the CDR3 plus reference TRBV5-4 and TRBJ2-7, the full variable domain is ETGVTQSPTHLIKTRGQQVTLRCSSQSGHNTVSWYQQALGQGPQFIFQYYREEENGRGNFPPRFSGLQFPNYSSELNVNALELDDSALYLCASRPGTGSDEQYFGPGTRLTVT.

The chain recombines TRBV7-9 with TRBJ1-5; D is perhaps TRBD1 (5 bases). Trimming pared 2 bases from V and 6 bases from J, leaving 5 bases between. CDR3 size: 12 residues. Germline values: CDR1 SEHNR, CDR2 FQNEAQ (reference sequence). The chain's CDR3 is CASSLQGQPQHF. The DNA of the CDR3 is TGTGCCAGCAGCTTACAGGGTCAGCCCCAGCATTTT. Together with reference TRBV7-9 and TRBJ1-5, the CDR3 gives the full variable domain: DTGVSQNPRHKITKRGQNVTFRCDPISEHNRLYWYRQTLGQGPEFLTYFQNEAQLEKSRLLSDRFSAERPKGSFSTLEIQRTEQGDSAMYLCASSLQGQPQHFGDGTRLSIL.

The chain uses TRBV30 and TRBJ2-7; no reliable D call. This CDR3 has 14 residues. V shed 0 bases and J shed 3 bases, with 12 bases lying between them. Looked up from germline, CDR1 is GTSNPN and CDR2 is SVGIG (reference sequence). CDR3 coding DNA: TGTGCCTGGAGTGTACATAGCAGCCTCTACGAGCAGTACTTC. It encodes CAWSVHSSLYEQYF.

The V gene is TRBV4-3, the J gene TRBJ2-1, with 9 positions matching TRBD1. The CDR3 extends over 15 amino acids. In germline, CDR1 is LGHNA, CDR2 YSLEER. The J segment lost 7 bases and the V segment lost 2 bases, leaving 6 bases of the junction unmatched. The CDR3 region is CASSQSIQGANEQFF. CDR3 sequence (DNA): TGCGCCAGCAGCCAATCAATACAGGGGGCGAATGAGCAGTTCTTC.

The chain combines TRBV6-1 with TRBJ2-3; a weak D match, TRBD1 (5 bases). The germline gives CDR1 MNHNS, CDR2 SASEGT. Trimming took 6 bases from V and 5 from J, leaving 12 bases between them. This CDR3 has 13 residues. As DNA, the CDR3 is TGTGCCAGCAGAGACAGAACCGGAGATACGCAGTATTTT. It specifies CASRDRTGDTQYF.

The rearrangement links TRBV6-1 to TRBJ1-1; TRBD1 matches 11 bases. This CDR3 contains 15 residues. The V gene end was trimmed by 4 bases and the J gene end by 6 bases; junction bases not matched to a gene: 7. The germline CDR1 and CDR2 sequences are MNHNS and SASEGT. CDR3 DNA sequence: TGTGCCAGCAGTGCCCGGGACAGGGGGTTCCCTGAAGCTTTCTTT. This codes for CASSARDRGFPEAFF.

In this sample, this clone turned up a few times. This chain connects TRBV10-2 to TRBJ1-3; D not resolved. CDR1 is WSHSY and CDR2 is SAAADI in the germline V gene. V shed 6 bases and J shed 4 bases, with 13 bases lying between them. This CDR3 comprises 14 residues. The CDR3: CASSSGLEGNTIYF. The CDR3 coding sequence is TGCGCCAGCAGCTCCGGACTGGAAGGAAACACCATATATTTT.